This paragraph reports one T cell receptor beta chain. The data were taken from a study of T-cell reconstitution after alpha-beta-depleted transplantation in children. The CDR3 sequence is 13 residues long. The V gene lost 2 bases and the J gene lost 1 base, with 6 bases spanning the gap. The germline V gene has CDR1 LGHNA and CDR2 YSLEER. Using unique molecular identifiers, the investigators prepared the TCRbeta library. In TCRdb, the PCR reads were re-called with MiXCR into one record per CDR3 protein. Here the sample spans about 600,000 distinct CDR3 sequences, 10% to 15% being singletons. This specimen was PBMCs, mostly from graft donor cells, taken 360 days after TCRalphabeta/CD19-depleted stem cell transplant. The clonotype was recovered from a male patient younger than 18 who had a stem cell transplant for acute myeloid leukemia, so the T cells may come from the graft donor. The chain is built from TRBV4-3 and TRBJ2-7; D perhaps matches TRBD2 (5 bases). The CDR3 DNA sequence: TGCGCCAGCAGCCAAACTAGTTCCTACGAGCAGTACTTC. This encodes CASSQTSSYEQYF.